A selection of T cell receptor beta chains follows, all from one sample in a study of T-cell reconstitution after alpha-beta-depleted transplantation in children. MiXCR, applied by TCRdb to the PCR reads, yields one record per CDR3 protein. The table has almost 500,000 distinct CDR3 sequences, around 12% seen once. Sequenced here: PBMCs from the stem cell graft donor, sampled from the stem cell graft. The receptors originated from a human donor who donated a stem cell graft to a child with combined immunodeficiency. Each CDR3 is given with its conserved first and last residue. D genes are given only for firm matches. Rows give clone size only sometimes, using once, few, many, or a class for an expanded clone.

cdr3_aa	cdr3_nt	j_call	v_call	d_call	clone_size
CASSWRDSTGELFF	TGCGCCAGCAGTTGGCGGGATAGCACCGGGGAGCTGTTTTTT	TRBJ2-2	TRBV4-3	-	many
CATSDTGTSGTYNEQFF	TGTGCCACCAGTGATACTGGGACTAGCGGGACCTACAATGAGCAGTTCTTC	TRBJ2-1	TRBV24-1	TRBD2	-
CSARDHYRSYNEQFF	TGCAGTGCTAGAGATCACTACCGCTCCTACAATGAGCAGTTCTTC	TRBJ2-1	TRBV20-1	-	many
CASGRDGQETQYF	TGTGCTAGTGGCCGGGACGGACAAGAGACCCAGTACTTC	TRBJ2-5	TRBV12-5	-	few
CAISESTRGELFF	TGTGCCATCAGTGAGTCGACTCGGGGGGAGCTGTTTTTT	TRBJ2-2	TRBV10-3	-	many
CATSRVGDTQYF	TGTGCCACCAGCAGAGTGGGGGATACGCAGTATTTT	TRBJ2-3	TRBV15	-	many
CASSTTGRGYTF	TGTGCCAGCAGTACGACAGGGAGAGGCTACACCTTC	TRBJ1-2	TRBV28	TRBD1	few
CASFGGLMANEQFF	TGTGCCAGCTTTGGGGGGCTAATGGCAAATGAGCAGTTCTTC	TRBJ2-1	TRBV28	-	few
CASSFDDRGIEAFF	TGTGCCAGCAGTTTTGACGACAGGGGGATCGAAGCTTTCTTT	TRBJ1-1	TRBV28	TRBD1	few
CASSFTRVNEQFF	TGTGCCAGCAGCTTTACTCGGGTCAATGAGCAGTTCTTC	TRBJ2-1	TRBV11-2	-	-
CASKSPGGLREQFF	TGTGCCAGTAAATCCCCGGGAGGGCTAAGGGAGCAGTTCTTC	TRBJ2-1	TRBV19	TRBD2	-
CATRDRLYEQYF	TGTGCCACCCGGGACAGACTCTACGAGCAGTACTTC	TRBJ2-7	TRBV6-2/TRBV6-3	TRBD1	-
CASSQATGTSGSGELFF	TGTGCCAGCAGCCAAGCCACCGGGACTAGCGGGTCCGGGGAGCTGTTTTTT	TRBJ2-2	TRBV14	TRBD2	-
CASSLVVGGTYNEQFF	TGTGCCAGCAGCTTAGTGGTGGGAGGCACCTACAATGAGCAGTTCTTC	TRBJ2-1	TRBV7-9	-	-
CASTHRSGRTEQFF	TGTGCCAGCACCCATCGGAGCGGGAGAACTGAGCAGTTCTTC	TRBJ2-1	TRBV11-3	TRBD2	few
CSARTTGYPEAFF	TGCAGTGCTAGGACGACAGGGTACCCTGAAGCTTTCTTT	TRBJ1-1	TRBV20-1	TRBD1	many
CAISDFAGSPGANVLTF	TGTGCCATCAGTGATTTTGCAGGGTCCCCTGGGGCCAACGTCCTGACTTTC	TRBJ2-6	TRBV10-3	-	many
CATSNVPGEYEQYF	TGTGCCACCAGCAACGTCCCAGGAGAGTACGAGCAGTACTTC	TRBJ2-7	TRBV15	-	-
CASSFHRGSPDTQYF	TGCGCCAGCAGTTTCCACAGGGGAAGTCCAGATACGCAGTATTTT	TRBJ2-3	TRBV5-1	TRBD1	many
CASSLVRSGPREKLFF	TGTGCCAGCAGCTTAGTTAGATCCGGGCCTAGGGAAAAACTGTTTTTT	TRBJ1-4	TRBV7-8	-	-
CASGLIPYCGTGLSPLHF	TGTGCTAGTGGTTTGATCCCCTACTGCGGGACAGGGTTATCACCCCTCCACTTT	TRBJ1-6	TRBV12-5	TRBD1	many